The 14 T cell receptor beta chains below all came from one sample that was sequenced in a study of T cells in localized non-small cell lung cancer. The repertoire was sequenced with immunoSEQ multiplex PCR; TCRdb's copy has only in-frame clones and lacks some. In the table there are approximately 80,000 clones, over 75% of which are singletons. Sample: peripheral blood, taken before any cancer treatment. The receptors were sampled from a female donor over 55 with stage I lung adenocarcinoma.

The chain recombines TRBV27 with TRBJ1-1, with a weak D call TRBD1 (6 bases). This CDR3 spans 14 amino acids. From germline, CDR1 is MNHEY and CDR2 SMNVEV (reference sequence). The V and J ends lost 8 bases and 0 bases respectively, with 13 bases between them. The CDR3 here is CASGQQTLNTEAFF. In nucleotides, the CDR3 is TGTGCCAGCGGACAGCAAACCCTGAACACTGAAGCTTTCTTT.

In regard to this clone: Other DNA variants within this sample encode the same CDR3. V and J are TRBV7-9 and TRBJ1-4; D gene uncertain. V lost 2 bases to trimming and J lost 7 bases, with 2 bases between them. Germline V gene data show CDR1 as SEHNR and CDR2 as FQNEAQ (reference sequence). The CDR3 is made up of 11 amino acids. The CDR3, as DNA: TGTGCCAGCAGCTTAAGTGAAAAACTGTTTTTT. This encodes CASSLSEKLFF.

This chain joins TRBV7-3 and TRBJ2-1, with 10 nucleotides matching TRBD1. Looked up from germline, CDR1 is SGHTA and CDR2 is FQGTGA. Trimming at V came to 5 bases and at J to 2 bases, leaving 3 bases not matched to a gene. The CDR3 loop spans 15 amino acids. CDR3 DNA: TGTGCCAGCAGCGAAGGACAGGGGGCCTACAATGAGCAGTTCTTC. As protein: CASSEGQGAYNEQFF.

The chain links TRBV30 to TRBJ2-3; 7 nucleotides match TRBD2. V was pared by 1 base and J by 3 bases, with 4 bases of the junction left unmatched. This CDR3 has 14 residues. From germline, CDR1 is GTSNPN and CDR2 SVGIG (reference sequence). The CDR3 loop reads CAWSEGLGTDTQYF. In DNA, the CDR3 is TGTGCCTGGAGTGAAGGACTAGGAACAGATACGCAGTATTTT.

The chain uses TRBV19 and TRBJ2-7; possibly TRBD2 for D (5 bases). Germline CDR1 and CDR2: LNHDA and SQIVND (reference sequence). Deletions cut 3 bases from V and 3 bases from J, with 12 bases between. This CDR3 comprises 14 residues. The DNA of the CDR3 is TGTGCCAGTAGTATGGTAAGCGGTATCTACGAGCAGTACTTC. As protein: CASSMVSGIYEQYF. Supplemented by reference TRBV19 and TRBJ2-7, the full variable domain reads DGGITQSPKYLFRKEGQNVTLSCEQNLNHDAMYWYRQDPGQGLRLIYYSQIVNDFQKGDIAEGYSVSREKKESFPLTVTSAQKNPTAFYLCASSMVSGIYEQYFGPGTRLTVT.

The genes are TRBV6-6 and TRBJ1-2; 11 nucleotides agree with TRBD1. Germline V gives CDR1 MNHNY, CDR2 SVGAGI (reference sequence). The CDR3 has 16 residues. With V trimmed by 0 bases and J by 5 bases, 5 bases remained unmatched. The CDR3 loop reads CASSYSVGQGAYGYTF. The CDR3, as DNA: TGTGCCAGCAGTTACTCGGTCGGACAGGGGGCTTATGGCTACACCTTC.

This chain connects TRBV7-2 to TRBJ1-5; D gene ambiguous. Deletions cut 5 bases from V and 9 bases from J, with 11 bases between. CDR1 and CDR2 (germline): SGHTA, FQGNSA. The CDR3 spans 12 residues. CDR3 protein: CASSDVPSPQHF. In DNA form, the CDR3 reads TGTGCCAGCAGCGATGTACCGTCGCCCCAGCATTTT.

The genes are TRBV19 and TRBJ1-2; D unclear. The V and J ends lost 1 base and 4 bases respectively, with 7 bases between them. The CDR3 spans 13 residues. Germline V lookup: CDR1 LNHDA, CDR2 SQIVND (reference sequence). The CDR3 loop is CASSIGRTYGYTF. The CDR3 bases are TGTGCCAGTAGTATAGGTAGAACCTATGGCTACACCTTC.

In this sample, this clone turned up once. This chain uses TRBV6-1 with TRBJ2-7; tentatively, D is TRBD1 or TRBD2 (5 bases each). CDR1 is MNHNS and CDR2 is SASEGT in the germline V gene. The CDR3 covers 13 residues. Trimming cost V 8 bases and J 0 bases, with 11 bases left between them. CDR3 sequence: CASGWGSSYEQYF. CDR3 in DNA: TGTGCCAGCGGATGGGGGTCCTCCTACGAGCAGTACTTC.

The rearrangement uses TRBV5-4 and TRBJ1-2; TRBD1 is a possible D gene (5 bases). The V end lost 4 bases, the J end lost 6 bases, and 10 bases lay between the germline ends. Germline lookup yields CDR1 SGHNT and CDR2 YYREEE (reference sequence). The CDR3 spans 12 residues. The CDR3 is CASSIQANGYTF. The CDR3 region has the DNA TGTGCCAGCAGCATACAGGCAAATGGCTACACCTTC. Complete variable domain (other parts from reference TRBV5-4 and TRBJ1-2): ETGVTQSPTHLIKTRGQQVTLRCSSQSGHNTVSWYQQALGQGPQFIFQYYREEENGRGNFPPRFSGLQFPNYSSELNVNALELDDSALYLCASSIQANGYTFGSGTRLTVV.

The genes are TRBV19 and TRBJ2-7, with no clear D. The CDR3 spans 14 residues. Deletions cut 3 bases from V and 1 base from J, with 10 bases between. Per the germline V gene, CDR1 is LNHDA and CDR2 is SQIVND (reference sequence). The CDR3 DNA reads TGTGCCAGTAGTATTAGTTCCTCTTCCTACGAGCAGTACTTC. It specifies CASSISSSSYEQYF.

The CDR3 bases are TGTGCCAGCAGCTTAGGAAGAAGAACGGGGGCTCCCGAACTCACAGATACGCAGTATTTT. Protein: CASSLGRRTGAPELTDTQYF. The genes are TRBV13 and TRBJ2-3; D could derive from TRBD1 or TRBD2 (6 bases each). The CDR3 spans 20 residues. Germline V CDR1 and CDR2: PRHDT, FYEKMQ (reference sequence). Trimming removed 0 bases from V and 2 bases from J, with 24 bases in between.

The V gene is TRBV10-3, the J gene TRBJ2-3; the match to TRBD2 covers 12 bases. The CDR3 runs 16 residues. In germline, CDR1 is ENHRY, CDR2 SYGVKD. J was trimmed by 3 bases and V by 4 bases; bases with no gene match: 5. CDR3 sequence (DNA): TGTGCCATCAGTGGACTACTAGCGGGAGGTACAGATACGCAGTATTTT. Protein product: CAISGLLAGGTDTQYF.

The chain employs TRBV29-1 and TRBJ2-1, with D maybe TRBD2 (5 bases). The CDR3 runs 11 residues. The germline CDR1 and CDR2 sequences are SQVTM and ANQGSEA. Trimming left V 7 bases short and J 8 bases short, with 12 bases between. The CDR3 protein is CSALTGYEQFF. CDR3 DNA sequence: TGCAGCGCCTTGACGGGGTATGAGCAGTTCTTC.